Following are 21 T cell receptor beta chains from one sample sequenced in a study of blood T cells in healthy people across ages. The authors ran a second PCR of about 7 to 12 cycles using a sample-barcoded 5' primer and a J-beta primer mix. TCRdb processed the 5' RACE reads anew with MiXCR; each CDR3 protein has one entry. The repertoire holds 1.5 million or so distinct CDR3 sequences, roughly 45% seen once, with less than 8% in the top ten. What was sequenced was blood. The origin of the receptors is a woman aged 18-29 years in good health.

The rearrangement joins TRBV14 to TRBJ1-1, with D maybe TRBD1 (5 bases). The CDR3 is made up of 16 amino acids. In germline, CDR1 is SGHDN, CDR2 FVKESK. The germline V and J ends were trimmed by 3 bases and 0 bases, with 14 bases remaining between them. This CDR3 is CASSHRVEGLNTEAFF. The CDR3 region has the DNA TGTGCCAGCAGCCACCGGGTCGAGGGGTTGAACACTGAAGCTTTCTTT.

The chain carries TRBV5-1 and TRBJ2-3; D not certain. In germline, CDR1 is SGHRS, CDR2 YFSETQ. The CDR3 spans 14 residues. The V end lost 6 bases, the J end lost 4 bases, and 15 bases lay between the germline ends. The CDR3 DNA is TGCGCCAGCACCAGATCGGCTGGGGCAGATACGCAGTATTTT. It codes for CASTRSAGADTQYF.

This clonotype was detected only a few times. This chain links TRBV7-2 with TRBJ1-1; D not resolved. The CDR3 totals 14 residues. Per the germline V gene, CDR1 is SGHTA and CDR2 is FQGNSA. V dropped 0 bases and J dropped 1 base, with 6 bases sitting between them. CDR3 protein: CASSLASRNTEAFF. CDR3 bases: TGTGCCAGCAGCTTAGCTTCTCGGAACACTGAAGCTTTCTTT.

The V call is TRBV6-2 or TRBV6-3, the J call TRBJ2-1; TRBD2 agrees at 14 bases. CDR1 and CDR2 from the germline V gene are MNHEY and SVGEGT. This CDR3 has 18 residues. V shed 5 bases and J 2 bases; nucleotides not matched to a gene: 8. Written as DNA, the CDR3 is TGTGCCAGCAGTCCGGGACTAGCGGGAGTAGGGGCCTACAATGAGCAGTTCTTC. Amino acids: CASSPGLAGVGAYNEQFF.

This chain uses TRBV6-1 with TRBJ2-1, with D possibly called TRBD1 or TRBD2 (5 bases each). V was shortened by 0 bases and J by 10 bases, with 13 bases between the two germline ends. The CDR3 length is 14 residues. Germline CDR1 MNHNS, CDR2 SASEGT. CDR3 nucleotide sequence: TGTGCCAGCAGTGAAGCGGGACGGACATACGAGCAGTTCTTC. Protein: CASSEAGRTYEQFF.

This clonotype appeared a single time. The rearrangement uses TRBV20-1 and TRBJ2-1; 12 bases match TRBD2. V was pared by 2 bases and J by 6 bases, with 5 bases of the junction left unmatched. Per germline, CDR1 DFQATT and CDR2 SNEGSKA (reference sequence). The CDR3 totals 15 residues. CDR3 sequence (DNA): TGCAGTGCTAGATCGGCTAGCGGGAGGGTCAATGAGCAGTTCTTC. It specifies CSARSASGRVNEQFF.

This clonotype was picked up one time. The chain combines TRBV28 with TRBJ2-1; the match to TRBD2 covers 9 bases. Trimming at V came to 3 bases and at J to 9 bases, leaving 12 bases not matched to a gene. The germline V gene has CDR1 MDHEN and CDR2 SYDVKM. The CDR3 extends over 16 amino acids. The CDR3 sequence is CASSFGLGGGVVEQFF. The CDR3 DNA reads TGTGCCAGCAGTTTTGGATTGGGCGGGGGGGTGGTTGAGCAGTTCTTC.

V and J are TRBV15 and TRBJ2-5; either TRBD1 or TRBD2 may fit D (5 bases each). V was clipped by 1 base and J by 2 bases, with 11 bases between them. CDR3 length: 15 residues. The germline CDR1 and CDR2 sequences are LNHNV and YYDKDF (reference sequence). The CDR3 loop is CATSRVTGPQETQYF. The CDR3 nucleotides are TGTGCCACCAGCAGAGTAACGGGGCCTCAAGAGACCCAGTACTTC. The variable domain in full, with the rest retrieved from reference TRBV15 and TRBJ2-5, is DAMVIQNPRYQVTQFGKPVTLSCSQTLNHNVMYWYQQKSSQAPKLLFHYYDKDFNNEADTPDNFQSRRPNTSFCFLDIRSPGLGDTAMYLCATSRVTGPQETQYFGPGTRLLVL.

The chain recombines TRBV24-1 with TRBJ2-1; 9 bases match TRBD2. The CDR3 totals 16 residues. Germline V CDR1 and CDR2: KGHDR, SFDVKD. Trimming at V came to 3 bases and at J to 5 bases, leaving 7 bases not matched to a gene. The CDR3 loop reads CATSDGASGKHNEQFF. CDR3 nucleotide sequence: TGTGCCACCAGTGATGGGGCTAGCGGGAAACACAATGAGCAGTTCTTC.

This clonotype was counted a few times. For the CDR3, the DNA is TGTGCCAGCAGTGAATCAGACAGAGCCGTAGGGGCCCAGTACTTC. It encodes CASSESDRAVGAQYF. The V gene is TRBV6-1, the J gene TRBJ2-5; D is possibly TRBD1 (5 bases). V was cut by 2 bases and J by 9 bases, with 19 bases left in between. CDR3 length: 15 amino acids. Germline assignment: CDR1 MNHNS and CDR2 SASEGT.

This clonotype was counted between two and nine times. Compared with germline, one end of the junction differs, possibly owing to a read error. J is TRBJ2-4 and V is TRBV24-1; tentatively, D is TRBD1 (5 bases). Germline V gene data show CDR1 as KGHDR and CDR2 as SFDVKD. The CDR3 is made up of 14 amino acids. The CDR3 DNA reads TGTGCCACTAGTGACCCAACAGGAGTTGACATTCAGTACTTC. Protein: CATSDPTGVDIQYF.

V gene TRBV7-2 combines with J gene TRBJ2-7; D is unresolved. This CDR3 spans 14 amino acids. The ends were cut back, 2 bases at V and 3 bases at J, with 11 bases in the middle. Germline loops: CDR1 SGHTA, CDR2 FQGNSA. CDR3 in DNA: TGTGCCAGCAGCTTACGCGTGGGGATCTACGAGCAGTACTTC. This translates into CASSLRVGIYEQYF.

The rearrangement links TRBV7-6 to TRBJ2-1; D not certain. With 5 bases removed from V and 8 bases from J, the gap between germline ends came to 13 bases. The CDR3 extends over 13 amino acids. Germline V gives CDR1 SGHVS, CDR2 FNYEAQ. The CDR3 DNA reads TGTGCCAGCAGCCTTAGTGGTATTCATGAGCAGTTCTTC. It codes for CASSLSGIHEQFF. Full variable domain (missing parts from reference TRBV7-6 and TRBJ2-1): GAGVSQSPRYKVTKRGQDVALRCDPISGHVSLYWYRQALGQGPEFLTYFNYEAQQDKSGLPNDRFSAERPEGSISTLTIQRTEQRDSAMYRCASSLSGIHEQFFGPGTRLTVL.

The table lists this clonotype with a count of one. The chain combines TRBV7-3 with TRBJ1-1; D not certain. The germline V and J ends were trimmed by 5 bases and 2 bases, with 9 bases remaining between them. The CDR3 covers 13 residues. Germline V gene sequence: CDR1 SGHTA, CDR2 FQGTGA. The CDR3 sequence is CASSPTTNTEAFF. CDR3 bases: TGTGCCAGCAGCCCTACAACAAACACTGAAGCTTTCTTT.

The chain joins TRBV28 to TRBJ2-7; 11 nucleotides match TRBD2. This CDR3 comprises 13 residues. Germline-derived CDR1 and CDR2 are MDHEN and SYDVKM. V lost 7 bases to trimming and J lost 2 bases; unmatched junction nucleotides: 1. CDR3 coding DNA: TGTGCCAGCATACTAGCGGGAGCCTACGAGCAGTACTTC. Its protein product is CASILAGAYEQYF.

The V call is TRBV27, the J call TRBJ2-7; TRBD2 aligns across 8 bases. CDR3 length: 14 amino acids. Germline lookup yields CDR1 MNHEY and CDR2 SMNVEV (reference sequence). V gave up 5 bases and J gave up 2 bases; unmatched junction bases: 5. This CDR3 reads CASSVLAATYEQYF. CDR3 in DNA: TGTGCCAGCAGTGTACTAGCGGCGACCTACGAGCAGTACTTC.

CDR3 nucleotides: TGCAGTGCTCCTCCCCTTACTAGCGGGGGGGCTAAGGATACGCAGTATTTT. Translating it yields CSAPPLTSGGAKDTQYF. This chain joins TRBV20-1 and TRBJ2-3, with TRBD2 matching over 13 bases. Germline assignment: CDR1 DFQATT and CDR2 SNEGSKA (reference sequence). Losses at the gene ends were 5 bases for V and 6 bases for J; bases not matched to a gene: 14. This CDR3 region has 17 residues.

This clonotype was seen only a few times. The CDR3: CASSQGDHGYAFF. For the CDR3, the DNA is TGTGCCAGCAGCCAAGGGGACCATGGCTATGCTTTCTTT. The rearrangement links TRBV3-1 to TRBJ1-1, with a weak D call TRBD1 (5 bases). V dropped 1 base and J dropped 11 bases, with 14 bases sitting between them. Germline V gene lookup returns CDR1 LGHDT and CDR2 YNNKEL (reference sequence). The CDR3 length is 13 residues.

The rearrangement links TRBV18 to TRBJ2-5; 12 bases match TRBD2. The closer fit of TRBJ2-7 to the DNA end suggests the J call may be wrong. The CDR3 length is 17 residues. CDR1 KGHSH and CDR2 LQKENI come from the germline V gene. The CDR3 nucleotides are TGTGCCAGCTCACCTACTCGGTCTAGCGGGAGGGAGTACGAGCAGTACTTC. It is translated as CASSPTRSSGREYEQYF.

This clonotype has only a few counts. This rearrangement joins TRBV4-1 to TRBJ2-3; 7 nucleotides align to TRBD1. The CDR3 runs to 16 residues. Trimming removed 2 bases from V and 3 bases from J; junction bases left unmatched: 8. Germline V CDR1 and CDR2: MGHRA, YSYEKL. CDR3 protein: CASSQPNRQGTDTQYF. In DNA form, the CDR3 reads TGCGCCAGCAGCCAACCTAACCGACAGGGAACAGATACGCAGTATTTT.

As regards this clonotype: One end of the junction fails to match germline, which may point to a read error. The V call is TRBV9, the J call TRBJ2-3; 7 positions match TRBD2. The germline gives CDR1 SGDLS, CDR2 YYNGEE. CDR3 length: 14 residues. CDR3 bases: TGTGCCTGCAGAGCGGGATTGAGCACAGATACGCAGTATTTT. Amino acids: CACRAGLSTDTQYF.